One and the same sample provided the 8 T cell receptor beta chains below, sequenced in a study of blood T cells in healthy people across ages. With a J-beta primer mix and a sample-barcoded 5' primer, a second PCR ran roughly 6 to 11 cycles. TCRdb re-called the 5' RACE reads through MiXCR, storing one row per CDR3 protein. Of approximately 810,000 distinct CDR3 sequences in the sample, roughly 40% were seen once. The specimen sequenced was blood. The receptors originated from a man younger than 35 in good health.

The chain recombines TRBV20-1 with TRBJ1-6, with D unclear. The CDR3 consists of 14 residues. Germline V gene data show CDR1 as DFQATT and CDR2 as SNEGSKA (reference sequence). The V gene lost 5 bases and the J gene lost 9 bases, with 17 bases spanning the gap. CDR3: CSASLHSIGSPLHF. The CDR3 DNA sequence: TGCAGTGCTTCCCTACACTCGATAGGTTCACCCCTCCACTTT.

J is TRBJ2-3 and V is TRBV20-1; TRBD2 matches 8 bases. Germline V gene lookup returns CDR1 DFQATT and CDR2 SNEGSKA (reference sequence). Unmatched junction bases numbered 5, after V lost 5 bases and J lost 4 bases. This CDR3 contains 13 residues. The CDR3 bases are TGCAGTGCTGATAAGCGGGGGCCAGATACGCAGTATTTT. Translating gives CSADKRGPDTQYF.

The chain has TRBV21-1 and TRBJ1-1; the table's D gene call, TRBD1, was not cross checked with the DNA. TRBV21-1 is recorded as a pseudogene. The CDR3 consists of 15 residues. DNA of the CDR3: TGTGCCAGCAGCAAATTGACAGGGCACAACACTGAAGCTTTCTTT. Protein sequence: CASSKLTGHNTEAFF.

The rearrangement links TRBV20-1 to TRBJ2-4; TRBD1 might be the D (6 bases). The CDR3 is 14 residues long. Germline V gene sequence: CDR1 DFQATT, CDR2 SNEGSKA (reference sequence). Trimming took off 5 bases at V and 13 bases at J, with 24 bases between the two ends. CDR3 amino acids: CSAREGGMINGQYF. Written as DNA, the CDR3 is TGCAGTGCTCGCGAAGGGGGTATGATAAATGGGCAGTACTTC.

This clonotype was observed a single time. J is TRBJ2-7 and V is TRBV12-3 or TRBV12-4; 8 bases align to TRBD1. The CDR3 covers 12 residues. J lost 5 bases, V lost 4 bases, and 1 base had no gene match. In DNA form, the CDR3 reads TGTGCCAGCAGTTCGGACAGGGACGAGCAGTACTTC. Protein product: CASSSDRDEQYF.

The CDR3 region has the DNA TGTGCCAGCAGCTCCCCAAACAACTACAATGAGCAGTTCTTC. This sequence encodes CASSSPNNYNEQFF. The genes are TRBV7-2 and TRBJ2-1; D is ambiguous. The CDR3 extends over 14 amino acids. CDR1 and CDR2 (germline): SGHTA, FQGNSA. Trimming cost V 4 bases and J 3 bases, with 10 bases left between them.

The chain is built from TRBV27 and TRBJ1-6; TRBD1 matches at 8 bases. Per germline, CDR1 MNHEY and CDR2 SMNVEV (reference sequence). Trimming took 11 bases from V and 10 from J; bases not matched to a gene: 10. The CDR3 is made up of 13 amino acids. CDR3 bases: TGTGCCGCTAGGACAGGGCTGCAATCACCCCTCCACTTT. Translating it yields CAARTGLQSPLHF.

V usage is TRBV2 and J usage is TRBJ1-5; D might be TRBD1 (6 bases). V was cut by 0 bases and J by 1 base, with 10 bases left in between. Germline CDR1 and CDR2: SNHLY and FYNNEI. The CDR3 is 16 amino acids. The CDR3: CASSEAAGVSNQPQHF. CDR3 in DNA: TGTGCCAGCAGTGAAGCCGCAGGGGTAAGCAATCAGCCCCAGCATTTT.